What follows are 8 T cell receptor beta chains derived from one specimen sequenced in a study of tumor and adjacent non-tumor tissue in lung cancer. No cell sorting was done before RNA was extracted from the tissue. Three rounds of nested PCR, following a modified ARM-PCR protocol, produced the TCRbeta library. TCRdb re-derived calls from the multiplex PCR reads in MiXCR, one entry per CDR3 protein. The data hold around 200,000 distinct CDR3 sequences, with 71% observed a single time. Material for sequencing was lung tumor tissue. These receptors all stem from a man aged 60-69 years with non-small cell lung cancer.

This clonotype has only one observation. An end of the junction differs from the germline gene, which may be a read error. V is TRBV5-6 and J is TRBJ2-7; 8 bases align to TRBD2. Germline CDR1 is SGHDT and CDR2 is YYEEEE. The length of the CDR3 is 15 residues. The CDR3 reads CANGLVDLLAGEHYF. As DNA, the CDR3 is TGTGCCAACGGCCTTGTGGACCTGCTAGCGGGCGAGCACTACTTC. Drawing the rest from reference TRBV5-6 and TRBJ2-7, the complete variable domain is DAGVTQSPTHLIKTRGQQVTLRCSPKSGHDTVSWYQQALGQGPQFIFQYYEEEERQRGNFPDRFSGHQFPNYSSELNVNALLLGDSALYLCANGLVDLLAGEHYFGPGTRLTVT.

This chain joins TRBV4-1 and TRBJ1-6; tentative D call: TRBD1 (6 bases). The CDR3 consists of 17 residues. Germline-derived CDR1 and CDR2 are MGHRA and YSYEKL. The V end lost 0 bases, the J end lost 10 bases, and 19 bases lay between the germline ends. The CDR3 sequence is CASSQDLLGGSDSPLHF. In nucleotides, the CDR3 is TGCGCCAGCAGCCAAGATTTGTTAGGGGGATCCGACTCACCCCTCCACTTT.

The chain is built from TRBV6-6 and TRBJ1-3, with D uncertain. CDR3 size: 15 residues. V gave up 10 bases and J gave up 0 bases, with 16 bases separating them. Germline V CDR1 and CDR2: MNHNY, SVGAGI (reference sequence). CDR3 sequence (DNA): TGTGCCAACATCAGTACCCTGGTCTCTGGAAACACCATATATTTT. Its protein is CANISTLVSGNTIYF.

As for this clonotype: This CDR3 fails to terminate in the conserved phenylalanine or tryptophan, so it likely reflects a read error. The gene calls are TRBV4-3 and TRBJ1-5, with D possibly matching TRBD1 (5 bases). From germline, CDR1 is LGHNA and CDR2 YSLEER. The CDR3 covers 14 residues. This chain's CDR3 is CSSSQDPGNQPQHL. Written as DNA, the CDR3 is TGCTCCAGCAGCCAAGATCCAGGGAATCAGCCCCAGCATCTT.

The sample holds a few counts of this clonotype. A much larger clonotype is one base distant, so this may be a read error. The chain has TRBV11-1 and TRBJ1-1; D not resolved. CDR3 length: 18 amino acids. Germline lookup yields CDR1 SGHAT and CDR2 FQDESV (reference sequence). V dropped 1 base and J dropped 12 bases, with 30 bases sitting between them. The CDR3 loop reads CASSLGLSKERETIGPFF. DNA for the CDR3: TGTGCCAGCAGCTTAGGCCTCTCGAAAGAAAGGGAAACCATCGGACCTTTCTTT.

About this clonotype: The CDR3 does not close with the conserved phenylalanine or tryptophan, likely indicating a read error. The rearrangement joins TRBV29-1 to TRBJ2-1; D is uncertain. CDR3 size: 12 residues. Trimming removed 7 bases at V and 5 bases at J, with 12 bases between. Germline V gene lookup returns CDR1 SQVTM and CDR2 ANQGSEA. DNA of the CDR3: TGCAGCGCCGCTCGATGGGACAATGAGCAGTTCTCC. This codes for CSAARWDNEQFS.

A note on this clonotype: At one end the junction does not follow the germline gene, possibly because of a read error. This chain uses TRBV6-2 or TRBV6-3 with TRBJ2-7; D is perhaps TRBD1 (5 bases). The V gene's germline CDR1 is MNHEY and CDR2 SVGEGT. CDR3 length: 13 amino acids. CDR3 nucleotide sequence: TGTGCCAGTAGGGCAGGGAACTCCCACGAGCAGTACTTC. This codes for CASRAGNSHEQYF.

As concerns this clonotype: Germline and junction disagree at one end, which may indicate a read error. The chain uses TRBV12-3 or TRBV12-4 and TRBJ1-1; D is unclear. The CDR3 totals 14 residues. The CDR3 reads CASTLARTWTEAFF. In nucleotides, the CDR3 is TGTGCCAGCACTTTAGCTAGGACGTGGACTGAAGCTTTCTTT.